This section outlines one T cell receptor (beta chain) sequence together with its context. Its specificity is unknown. The data are from a study of cytomegalovirus exposure and HLA in healthy donors. Study-wide results and limits: Among donors in an Asian-associated ancestry cluster, a later analysis reportedly found fewer N-insertions than the approximately 700-donor mean. Cytomegalovirus association was assigned to about 150 TCR beta chains. In most subjects, TCR beta sequences reportedly gave accurate predictions of HLA-A and HLA-B alleles.

The CDR3 runs 17 residues. Germline CDR1 is SGHKS and CDR2 is YYEKEE (reference sequence). Trimming pared 4 bases from V and 2 bases from J, leaving 22 bases between. PCR employed 60 Vbeta and 13 Jbeta primers. The method was immunoSEQ multiplex PCR; TCRdb's version includes in-frame clones alone and lacks a portion of them. The sample lists around 120,000 clones, 78% occurring once. The chain has TRBV5-5 and TRBJ2-7, with a weak D call TRBD2 (6 bases). The sequenced sample was PBMCs. The clonotype was recovered from a woman under 40 in good health and CMV-seropositive. Here the CDR3 DNA reads TGTGCCAGCAGCCTGTCCGTTATGGGACTGGAAACCTACGAGCAGTACTTC. Translating it yields CASSLSVMGLETYEQYF.